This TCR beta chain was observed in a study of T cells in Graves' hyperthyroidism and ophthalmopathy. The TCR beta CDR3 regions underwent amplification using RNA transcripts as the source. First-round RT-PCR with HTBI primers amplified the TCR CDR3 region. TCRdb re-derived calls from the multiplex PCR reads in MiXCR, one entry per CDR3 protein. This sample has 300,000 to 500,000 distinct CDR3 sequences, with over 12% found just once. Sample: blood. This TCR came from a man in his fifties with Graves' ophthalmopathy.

The CDR3 is CASTPGGGNEQFF. The DNA for the CDR3 is TGTGCCAGCACCCCCGGGGGAGGGAATGAGCAGTTCTTC. V gene TRBV7-9 combines with J gene TRBJ2-1; TRBD2 matches 7 bases. CDR1 SEHNR and CDR2 FQNEAQ come from the germline V gene (reference sequence). With V trimmed by 7 bases and J by 7 bases, 7 bases remained unmatched. The CDR3 contains 13 residues.